The 28 T cell receptor beta chains listed next were all sequenced from one sample in a study of post-analysis software for immune sequencing data (dated by TCRdb to 2013 to 2016). The sample's time point, from its label and the paper: second blood draw from one MS patient after hematopoietic stem cell transplantation. The method was PCR. Sequencing relied on an Illumina HiSeq 2500. To reduce PCR and sequencing biases, unique molecular identifiers were incorporated into the TCR beta cDNA libraries. TCRdb took the public reads, trimmed them with fastp at Q25, ran MiXCR for clone calling and kept in-frame beta chains. CDR3 protein duplicates are merged, each entry listing the most common genes and DNA. The sample profile shows over 150,000 distinct CDR3 sequences; 36% of them were found once. The top ten hold over 25% of the sample. Sample: blood, taken after autologous hematopoietic stem cell transplantation. The receptors derive from a girl aged 10-17 years with multiple sclerosis. Donor details come from another sample of the same person, matched by shared clones.

The table lists this clonotype with many counts. The chain carries TRBV24-1 and TRBJ2-3, with 16 bases lining up with TRBD2. Germline values: CDR1 KGHDR, CDR2 SFDVKD. Trimming took 4 bases from V and 5 from J; bases not matched to a gene: 11. The length of the CDR3 is 19 residues. CDR3 amino acids: CATSETTGTSGRAGDTQYF. DNA for the CDR3: TGTGCCACCAGTGAAACCACCGGGACTAGCGGGAGGGCAGGAGATACGCAGTATTTT.

This clonotype was seen a few times. The CDR3 DNA follows: TGCAGTGCTAGAGAAAAGTATTCACCCCTCCACTTT. Translated: CSAREKYSPLHF. The V call is TRBV20-1, the J call TRBJ1-6; D is unclear. The CDR3 has 12 amino acids. V dropped 0 bases and J dropped 8 bases, with 5 bases sitting between them. Germline values: CDR1 DFQATT, CDR2 SNEGSKA (reference sequence).

V and J are TRBV7-8 and TRBJ1-1; TRBD1 matches 8 bases. Germline CDR1 and CDR2: SGHVS and FQNEAQ. V was clipped by 5 bases and J by 1 base; unmatched bases: 9. CDR3 length: 16 amino acids. The CDR3 DNA reads TGTGCCAGCAGCCCGCAAACCGGGACAGGGAACACTGAAGCTTTCTTT. The encoded protein is CASSPQTGTGNTEAFF.

The chain is built from TRBV11-3 and TRBJ2-1, with TRBD1 matching over 10 bases. Germline CDR1 reads SGHNT; CDR2 reads YENEEA. V dropped 3 bases and J dropped 5; count of bases not matched to a gene: 4. The CDR3 is made up of 15 amino acids. In DNA, the CDR3 is TGTGCCAGCAGCTTGGGACAGGGGTGGCACAATGAGCAGTTCTTC. Translation: CASSLGQGWHNEQFF.

V usage is TRBV7-2 and J usage is TRBJ2-5; a possible D gene is TRBD1 (6 bases). The CDR3 spans 14 residues. V was pared by 5 bases and J by 0 bases, with 10 bases between. Germline CDR1 and CDR2: SGHTA and FQGNSA. CDR3 sequence reads: CASSRGQYQETQYF. The CDR3 nucleotides are TGTGCCAGCAGCCGTGGACAGTACCAAGAGACCCAGTACTTC. Looking up the rest from reference TRBV7-2 and TRBJ2-5 gives the full variable domain: GAGVSQSPSNKVTEKGKDVELRCDPISGHTALYWYRQSLGQGLEFLIYFQGNSAPDKSGLPSDRFSAERTGGSVSTLTIQRTQQEDSAVYLCASSRGQYQETQYFGPGTRLLVL.

The chain recombines TRBV20-1 with TRBJ2-1, with D tentatively TRBD2 (6 bases). CDR3 length equals 17 residues. From germline, CDR1 is DFQATT and CDR2 SNEGSKA (reference sequence). The germline V and J ends were trimmed by 0 bases and 0 bases, with 15 bases remaining between them. CDR3 nucleotide sequence: TGCAGTGCTAGAGATGCTGGCGGGGCCAGCTCCTACAATGAGCAGTTCTTC. Protein: CSARDAGGASSYNEQFF.

The chain is built from TRBV10-3 and TRBJ2-5; D might be TRBD1 (6 bases). The CDR3 consists of 16 residues. CDR1 ENHRY and CDR2 SYGVKD come from the germline V gene. The germline V and J ends were trimmed by 10 bases and 5 bases, with 26 bases remaining between them. Written as DNA, the CDR3 is TGTGCCAGCCGACCGGGGCAGGCGCGGACAGTGGAGACCCAGTACTTC. Translating gives CASRPGQARTVETQYF.

This clonotype was counted only a few times. The chain recombines TRBV20-1 with TRBJ2-1, with unresolved D. Trimming took off 3 bases at V and 0 bases at J, with 15 bases between the two ends. The CDR3 is made up of 16 amino acids. Germline V gene data show CDR1 as DFQATT and CDR2 as SNEGSKA (reference sequence). CDR3 in DNA: TGCAGTGCTAGTCGTGAAGTATTTAGCTCCTACAATGAGCAGTTCTTC. The encoded protein is CSASREVFSSYNEQFF.

Only a few counts were recorded for this clonotype. The J gene is TRBJ2-3, the V gene TRBV20-1; TRBD2 aligns across 11 bases. Trimming at V came to 2 bases and at J to 2 bases, leaving 6 bases not matched to a gene. The V gene's germline CDR1 is DFQATT and CDR2 SNEGSKA (reference sequence). There are 16 residues in the CDR3. CDR3 residues: CSARSSGGMNTDTQYF. CDR3 nucleotide sequence: TGCAGTGCTAGATCTAGCGGGGGGATGAACACAGATACGCAGTATTTT.

The genes are TRBV28 and TRBJ2-7; 8 nucleotides align to TRBD1. The CDR3 is made up of 15 amino acids. V shed 1 base and J 5 bases; nucleotides not matched to a gene: 7. Per germline, CDR1 MDHEN and CDR2 SYDVKM. In nucleotides, the CDR3 is TGTGCCAGCAGTTTATCAGGGGGCAGGTCTCACGAGCAGTACTTC. Translation gives CASSLSGGRSHEQYF.

This clonotype was detected many times. The chain recombines TRBV10-3 with TRBJ2-7, with D perhaps being TRBD1 or TRBD2 (5 bases each). The CDR3 length is 12 residues. Trimming removed 9 bases at V and 2 bases at J, with 11 bases between. Looked up from germline, CDR1 is ENHRY and CDR2 is SYGVKD. This chain's CDR3 is CAMGPGTYEQYF. Written as DNA, the CDR3 is TGTGCCATGGGACCGGGCACCTACGAGCAGTACTTC.

This clonotype was seen only a few times. At one of its ends the junction is not consistent with the germline gene, which may arise from a read error. The rearrangement joins TRBV12-3 or TRBV12-4 to TRBJ1-6; TRBD1 agrees at 7 bases. There are 15 residues in the CDR3. Written as DNA, the CDR3 is TGTGCCAGCAGGACAGGGACTGTGAATAATTCACCCCCCCACTTT. This encodes CASRTGTVNNSPPHF.

Points on this clonotype: Mismatch with germline at one junction end may stem from a read error. This chain connects TRBV6-6 to TRBJ2-2; 8 bases agree with TRBD2. Germline V gene lookup returns CDR1 MNHNY and CDR2 SVGAGI (reference sequence). CDR3 size: 16 residues. This CDR3 reads CARSSGLVLNTGELFF. CDR3 DNA: TGTGCCCGCAGCTCGGGACTAGTTCTGAACACCGGGGAGCTGTTTTTT.

The chain combines TRBV2 with TRBJ2-1; TRBD2 might be the D (10 bases). The V end was cut by 8 bases, the J end by 0 bases, with 32 bases between. The length of the CDR3 is 21 residues. Germline V gene sequence: CDR1 SNHLY, CDR2 FYNNEI. The CDR3 protein is CASPGQGFGLADPSSYNEQFF. Written as DNA, the CDR3 is TGTGCCAGCCCGGGACAGGGTTTCGGACTAGCGGATCCAAGCTCCTACAATGAGCAGTTCTTC.

This clonotype has just a few counts. The chain uses TRBV15 and TRBJ2-1, with 11 positions matching TRBD1. This CDR3 spans 16 amino acids. Losses at the gene ends were 9 bases for V and 2 bases for J; bases not matched to a gene: 9. Germline CDR1 and CDR2: LNHNV and YYDKDF (reference sequence). Here the CDR3 reads CATERTGGDPYNEQFF. CDR3 sequence (DNA): TGTGCCACAGAACGGACAGGGGGCGACCCCTACAATGAGCAGTTCTTC.

For this clonotype: Given the absence of the conserved phenylalanine or tryptophan at the CDR3 end, a read error is likely. The chain recombines TRBV4-3 with TRBJ2-1; a weak D match, TRBD2 (7 bases). The CDR3 has 16 residues. Germline values: CDR1 LGHNA, CDR2 YSLEER. V gave up 1 base and J gave up 6 bases, with 16 bases separating them. CDR3 sequence reads: CASSQGGGRGGNEQFV. DNA of the CDR3: TGCGCCAGCAGCCAAGGCGGCGGGAGAGGGGGCAATGAGCAGTTCGTC.

This clonotype has a handful of counts. This chain connects TRBV4-1 to TRBJ2-7, with a tentative D call TRBD1 (5 bases). CDR3 length: 13 residues. The V and J ends lost 0 bases and 3 bases respectively, with 6 bases between them. CDR1 MGHRA and CDR2 YSYEKL come from the germline V gene. The DNA for the CDR3 is TGCGCCAGCAGCCAAGATAGGGGCTACGAGCAGTACTTC. Amino acids: CASSQDRGYEQYF.

A few counts support this clonotype. This rearrangement joins TRBV7-2 to TRBJ1-5; D gene uncertain. Germline V gene data show CDR1 as SGHTA and CDR2 as FQGNSA. V was clipped by 5 bases and J by 4 bases, with 9 bases between them. This CDR3 has 13 residues. CDR3 in amino acids: CASSPRGNQPQHF. The DNA for the CDR3 is TGTGCCAGCAGCCCCCGTGGTAATCAGCCCCAGCATTTT.

V usage is TRBV4-1 and J usage is TRBJ2-7, with 9 bases that match TRBD1. J was trimmed by 5 bases and V by 3 bases; bases with no gene match: 8. Germline-derived CDR1 and CDR2 are MGHRA and YSYEKL. CDR3 length: 15 amino acids. The CDR3 region is CASSHPDRGSNEQYF. The CDR3 DNA follows: TGCGCCAGCAGCCACCCTGACAGGGGGTCAAACGAGCAGTACTTC.

The rearrangement links TRBV6-5 to TRBJ2-2; a possible D gene is TRBD1 (5 bases). The CDR3 runs to 13 residues. Germline V gene sequence: CDR1 MNHEY, CDR2 SVGAGI. The V and J ends lost 2 bases and 9 bases respectively, with 10 bases between them. The CDR3 DNA reads as TGTGCCAGCAGTTACAAAGGGGTCCGGGAGCTGTTTTTT. This codes for CASSYKGVRELFF.

There are a few counts of this clonotype. The rearrangement uses TRBV20-1 and TRBJ1-1; tentatively, D is TRBD1 (5 bases). The V end lost 0 bases, the J end lost 1 base, and 21 bases lay between the germline ends. Germline-derived CDR1 and CDR2 are DFQATT and SNEGSKA (reference sequence). This CDR3 has 18 amino acids. The CDR3 sequence is CSARDSGPAGKWNTEAFF. The CDR3, as DNA: TGCAGTGCTAGAGATTCGGGGCCAGCTGGGAAATGGAACACTGAAGCTTTCTTT.

The J gene is TRBJ2-7, the V gene TRBV9, with 12 bases matching TRBD2. Germline-derived CDR1 and CDR2 are SGDLS and YYNGEE. This CDR3 contains 16 residues. V lost 3 bases, J lost 0 bases, and 4 bases stayed unmatched. The CDR3 DNA reads as TGTGCCAGCAGCGGCGGACTAGCGGGGAACTCCTACGAGCAGTACTTC. This codes for CASSGGLAGNSYEQYF.

This clonotype was observed a handful of times. The chain uses TRBV7-9 and TRBJ2-3, with a possible D match to TRBD2 (5 bases). The V end lost 4 bases, the J end lost 6 bases, and 14 bases lay between the germline ends. From germline, CDR1 is SEHNR and CDR2 FQNEAQ (reference sequence). There are 14 residues in the CDR3. In nucleotides, the CDR3 is TGTGCCAGCAGCTCCCCTTCTATAGCGGATACGCAGTATTTT. Its translation is CASSSPSIADTQYF.

This chain's CDR3 is CSAKRGLAVAYEQYF. The CDR3 DNA reads TGCAGTGCTAAACGGGGACTAGCCGTGGCGTACGAGCAGTACTTC. The chain links TRBV20-1 to TRBJ2-7; 9 nucleotides align to TRBD2. The CDR3 runs to 15 residues. The germline gives CDR1 DFQATT, CDR2 SNEGSKA (reference sequence). The V and J ends lost 4 bases and 4 bases, in that order; junction bases with no gene match: 11.

The chain recombines TRBV15 with TRBJ2-7; 12 nucleotides match TRBD2. Germline CDR1 LNHNV, CDR2 YYDKDF (reference sequence). Trimming removed 1 base from V and 3 bases from J; junction bases left unmatched: 4. The CDR3 contains 16 residues. Written as DNA, the CDR3 is TGTGCCACCAGCAGAGGTGGACTAGCGGGATTCTACGAGCAGTACTTC. This codes for CATSRGGLAGFYEQYF.

The chain combines TRBV5-1 with TRBJ2-7, with 11 bases lining up with TRBD2. Per the germline V gene, CDR1 is SGHRS and CDR2 is YFSETQ. This CDR3 comprises 15 residues. The V segment lost 4 bases and the J segment 5 bases; nucleotides outside the gene matches: 8. CDR3 bases: TGCGCCAGCAGCGTAGCGGGAGGGTACCTCCACGAGCAGTACTTC. It specifies CASSVAGGYLHEQYF.

V is TRBV21-1 and J is TRBJ2-6. TRBV21-1 is a listed pseudogene. CDR3 size: 16 residues. The CDR3 reads CASSRVRCSGANVLTF. The DNA of the CDR3 is TGTGCCAGCAGCAGAGTGCGCTGCTCTGGGGCCAACGTCCTGACTTTC.

The J gene is TRBJ2-1, the V gene TRBV29-1; either TRBD1 or TRBD2 may supply D (5 bases each). Germline CDR1 SQVTM, CDR2 ANQGSEA. Trimming left V 4 bases short and J 7 bases short, with 5 bases between. The CDR3 consists of 10 residues. DNA of the CDR3: TGCAGCGTTGGGGGGAATGAGCAGTTCTTC. It specifies CSVGGNEQFF.